This TCR beta chain was found in a study of blood T cells in healthy people across ages. The V gene lost 0 bases and the J gene lost 4 bases, with 11 bases spanning the gap. From germline, CDR1 is DFQATT and CDR2 SNEGSKA (reference sequence). The CDR3 is 14 amino acids. A J-beta primer mix and a sample-barcoded 5' primer were used in a second PCR of roughly 6 to 12 cycles. A single record per CDR3 protein comes from TCRdb applying MiXCR to the 5' RACE reads. The sample yields roughly 720,000 distinct CDR3 sequences, approximately 55% seen once. The V and J genes are TRBV20-1 and TRBJ2-3; D not resolved. The sequence came from a man aged 80 or over in good health. The sample was blood. CDR3 in DNA: TGCAGTGCTAGAGAGACCCTAAGATCAGATACGCAGTATTTT. Encoded protein: CSARETLRSDTQYF.